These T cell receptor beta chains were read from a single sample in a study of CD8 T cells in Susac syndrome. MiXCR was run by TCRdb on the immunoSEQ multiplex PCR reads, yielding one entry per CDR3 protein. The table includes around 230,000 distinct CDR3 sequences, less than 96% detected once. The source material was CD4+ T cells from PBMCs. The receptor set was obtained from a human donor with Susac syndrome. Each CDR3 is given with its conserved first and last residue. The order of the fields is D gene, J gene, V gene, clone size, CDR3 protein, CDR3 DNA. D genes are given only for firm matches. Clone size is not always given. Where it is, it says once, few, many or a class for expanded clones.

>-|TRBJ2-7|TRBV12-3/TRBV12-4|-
CASSWALATSYEQYF
TGTGCCAGCAGTTGGGCCCTCGCGACTAGCTACGAGCAGTACTTC
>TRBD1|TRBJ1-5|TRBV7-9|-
CASSPGGRDNQPQHF
TGTGCCAGCAGTCCAGGGGGTAGGGACAATCAGCCCCAGCATTTT
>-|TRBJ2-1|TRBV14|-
CASSHPRPGPRLNEQFF
TGTGCCAGCAGCCATCCCCGGCCGGGACCGCGGCTAAATGAGCAGTTCTTC
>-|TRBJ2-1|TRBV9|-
CASSQGDEQFF
TGTGCCAGCAGCCAGGGCGATGAGCAGTTCTTC
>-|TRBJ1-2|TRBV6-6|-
CASSYLDGYTF
TGTGCCAGCAGTTACTTGGATGGCTACACCTTC
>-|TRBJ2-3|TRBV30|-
CAWTSDSTDTQYF
TGTGCCTGGACTAGCGACAGCACAGATACGCAGTATTTT
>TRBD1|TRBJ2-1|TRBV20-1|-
CSTDTAGGYNEQFF
TGCAGCACAGACACGGCAGGGGGTTACAATGAGCAGTTCTTC
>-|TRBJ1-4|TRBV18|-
CASSPPGRGNEKLFF
TGTGCCAGCTCACCTCCGGGACGGGGTAATGAAAAACTGTTTTTT
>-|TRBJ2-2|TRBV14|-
CASSPSIRNTGELFF
TGTGCCAGCAGCCCTAGCATCAGAAACACCGGGGAGCTGTTTTTT
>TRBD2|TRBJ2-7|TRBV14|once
CASSQDGPGGQYF
TGTGCCAGCAGCCAAGATGGGCCGGGGGGGCAGTACTTC
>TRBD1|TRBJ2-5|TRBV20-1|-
CSASLGGAGETQYF
TGCAGTGCCAGTTTAGGGGGCGCAGGGGAGACCCAGTACTTC
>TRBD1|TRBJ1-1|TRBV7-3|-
CASRRQGDTEAFF
TGTGCCAGCAGGCGACAGGGTGACACTGAAGCTTTCTTT
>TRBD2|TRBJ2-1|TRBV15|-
CATSSAFSGSKFF
TGTGCCACCAGCAGTGCCTTTAGCGGGAGTAAGTTCTTC
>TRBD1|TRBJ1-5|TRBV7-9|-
CASSATGGDGQPQHF
TGTGCCAGCAGCGCGACAGGGGGCGATGGGCAGCCCCAGCATTTT
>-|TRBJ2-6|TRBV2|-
CARSGANVLTF
TGTGCCAGAAGTGGGGCCAACGTCCTGACTTTC
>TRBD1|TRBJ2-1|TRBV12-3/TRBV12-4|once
CASSYVIGQGAKNEQFF
TGTGCCAGCAGTTACGTTATAGGACAGGGGGCAAAGAATGAGCAGTTCTTC
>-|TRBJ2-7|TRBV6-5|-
CASSYTALSYEQYF
TGTGCCAGCAGCTACACGGCACTATCCTACGAGCAGTACTTC
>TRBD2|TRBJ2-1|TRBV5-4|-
CASSFGGRYNEQFF
TGTGCCAGCAGCTTTGGCGGGAGGTACAATGAGCAGTTCTTC
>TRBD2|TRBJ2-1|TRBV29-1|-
CSAGGGTSVYNEQFF
TGCAGCGCCGGAGGGGGGACTAGCGTTTACAATGAGCAGTTCTTC
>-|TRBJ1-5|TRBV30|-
CAWSPLMDTGPQHF
TGTGCCTGGAGTCCGCTCATGGATACAGGGCCCCAGCATTTT
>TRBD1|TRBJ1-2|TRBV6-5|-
CASRGTPGQGYGYTF
TGTGCCAGCAGAGGCACACCGGGACAGGGTTATGGCTACACCTTC
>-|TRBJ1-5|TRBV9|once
CASSVGKGFNNQPQHF
TGTGCCAGCAGCGTAGGAAAGGGGTTTAACAATCAGCCCCAGCATTTT
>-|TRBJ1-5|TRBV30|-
CAWSVQQGNQPQHF
TGTGCCTGGAGTGTTCAGCAGGGTAATCAGCCCCAGCATTTT
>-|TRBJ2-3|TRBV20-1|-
CSASSGEIITDTQYF
TGCAGTGCTAGTTCGGGGGAGATTATCACAGATACGCAGTATTTT
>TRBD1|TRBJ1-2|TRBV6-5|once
CASSSTGARGYTF
TGTGCCAGCAGCTCGACAGGGGCGAGGGGCTACACCTTC
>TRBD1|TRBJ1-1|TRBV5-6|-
CASTCVGDLGQGCIGTEAFF
TGTGCCAGCACTTGCGTTGGCGATTTGGGACAGGGTTGTATAGGCACTGAAGCTTTCTTT
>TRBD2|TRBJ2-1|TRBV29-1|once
CSARSGTYNEQFF
TGCAGCGCCCGGAGCGGGACGTACAATGAGCAGTTCTTC
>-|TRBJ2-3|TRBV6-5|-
CASSKSVRADTQYF
TGTGCCAGCTCTAAGTCCGTAAGGGCAGATACGCAGTATTTT
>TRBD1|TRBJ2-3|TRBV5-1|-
CASSRGQANTDTQYF
TGCGCCAGCAGCCGGGGACAGGCCAACACAGATACGCAGTATTTT
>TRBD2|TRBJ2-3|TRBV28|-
CASSPRTSGSTDTQYF
TGTGCCAGCAGCCCCCGGACTAGCGGAAGCACAGATACGCAGTATTTT
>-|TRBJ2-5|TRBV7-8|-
CASSSQARGGRETQYF
TGTGCCAGCAGCTCTCAGGCGAGGGGCGGCAGGGAGACCCAGTACTTC
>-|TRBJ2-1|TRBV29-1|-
CSAQLLYNEQFF
TGCAGCGCCCAATTACTCTACAATGAGCAGTTCTTC
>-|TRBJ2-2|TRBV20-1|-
CSARGPLLGTGELFF
TGCAGTGCTAGAGGGCCGCTCCTAGGAACCGGGGAGCTGTTTTTT
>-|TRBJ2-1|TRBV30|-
CAWSVSGVPNKFF
TGTGCCTGGAGTGTATCAGGGGTGCCCAATAAGTTCTTC
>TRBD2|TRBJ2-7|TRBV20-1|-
CSARTLADPYEQYF
TGCAGTGCTAGAACCCTAGCGGATCCCTACGAGCAGTACTTC
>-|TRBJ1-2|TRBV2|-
CASIQLTGYGYTF
TGTGCCAGCATCCAACTCACGGGGTATGGCTACACCTTC
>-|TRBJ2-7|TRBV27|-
CASSLLKTYEQYF
TGTGCCAGCAGTTTATTGAAAACCTACGAGCAGTACTTC
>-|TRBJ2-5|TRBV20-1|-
CSARGEYQETQYF
TGCAGTGCTAGAGGGGAGTACCAAGAGACCCAGTACTTC
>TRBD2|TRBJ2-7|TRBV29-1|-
CSVVGASGSYEQYF
TGCAGCGTTGTCGGCGCTAGCGGATCCTACGAGCAGTACTTC
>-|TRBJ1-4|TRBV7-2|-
CASSPQGSNEKLFF
TGTGCCAGCAGCCCTCAGGGAAGTAATGAAAAACTGTTTTTT
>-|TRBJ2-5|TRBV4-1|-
CASSPTLGTQYF
TGCGCCAGCAGCCCTACATTGGGGACCCAGTACTTC
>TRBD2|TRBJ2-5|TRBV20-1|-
CSAREGSGQETQYF
TGCAGTGCTAGAGAGGGTAGCGGGCAAGAGACCCAGTACTTC
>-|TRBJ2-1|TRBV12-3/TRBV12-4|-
CASSHPPVPQFF
TGTGCCAGCAGTCACCCCCCAGTGCCGCAGTTCTTC
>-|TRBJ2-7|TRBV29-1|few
CSVEAGGRGYEQYF
TGCAGCGTTGAAGCTGGGGGAAGAGGCTACGAGCAGTACTTC
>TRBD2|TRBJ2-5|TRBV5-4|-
CASSGGTSGSWETQYF
TGTGCCAGCAGCGGGGGGACTAGCGGGAGTTGGGAGACCCAGTACTTC
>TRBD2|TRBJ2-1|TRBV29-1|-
CSVSIAGGKLSSYNEQFF
TGCAGCGTTTCTATAGCGGGAGGCAAACTAAGCTCCTACAATGAGCAGTTCTTC
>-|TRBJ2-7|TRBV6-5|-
CASSSGHSYEQYF
TGTGCCAGCAGCTCCGGGCACTCCTACGAGCAGTACTTC
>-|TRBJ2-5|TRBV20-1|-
CSAREWGSQETQYF
TGCAGTGCTAGAGAGTGGGGGTCCCAAGAGACCCAGTACTTC